The source of this T cell receptor (beta chain) is a study of glioma-infiltrating T cells after dendritic cell vaccination. Study-wide context: Dendritic cell vaccination trial patients had either newly diagnosed or recurrent glioblastoma. At biweekly intervals, patients got three intradermal dendritic cell vaccine injections.

With regard to this clone: As yet, its antigen is unknown.

Overall study findings and caveats: Estimated pretreatment TIL content predicted outcome after dendritic cell vaccination. The cohort had few patients with full blood and tumor sets.

The junction had 8 bases not matched to a gene; V was cut back by 0 bases and J by 4 bases. This CDR3 is 17 amino acids long. Germline assignment: CDR1 SGHKS and CDR2 YYEKEE (reference sequence). The repertoire was sequenced with immunoSEQ multiplex PCR; TCRdb's copy has only in-frame clones and lacks some. The sample comprises 95,000 to 110,000 clones, about four fifths of which are singletons, and less than 15% rests with the top ten. The chain couples TRBV5-5 to TRBJ2-5, with TRBD2 identical over 11 bases. The sequencing here drew on blood, taken before dendritic cell vaccination. The sequence came from a human donor with glioblastoma. The chain's CDR3 is CASSLVVTSGDLETQYF. In DNA, the CDR3 is TGTGCCAGCAGCTTGGTGGTGACTAGCGGGGATTTAGAGACCCAGTACTTC.